A selection of T cell receptor beta chains follows, all from one sample in a study of identical twins. In TCRdb, the 5' RACE reads were re-called with MiXCR into one record per CDR3 protein. The sample lists 310,000 or so distinct CDR3 sequences, roughly 9.8% occurring once. These data were also reused for a study on yellow fever vaccine responses in identical twins.

Sequencing was performed on CD8+ T cells sorted from blood. These receptors were taken from a woman between 18 and 30 years old in good health. CDR3s include the opening cysteine and the closing phenylalanine or tryptophan. D genes are given only for firm matches. Clone size is shown for a subset of rows, as once, few, many or a class of expanded clone.

NA	NA	TRBJ2-1	TRBV20-1	TGCAGTGCCAGGAAGTTAGGGGGCAATGAGCAGTTCTTC	CSARKLGGNEQFF
many	TRBD2	TRBJ2-7	TRBV10-3	TGTGCCATCAGTGAAAGGCAGGGACTATCCTACGAGCAGTACTTC	CAISERQGLSYEQYF
NA	NA	TRBJ2-1	TRBV9	TGTGCCAGCAGCTCCGCCCCCCGGAGATCCAATGAGCAGTTCTTC	CASSSAPRRSNEQFF
NA	NA	TRBJ2-3	TRBV6-4	TGTGCCAGCAGTCGGGGCCGGGATGGGGATACGCAGTATTTT	CASSRGRDGDTQYF
many	TRBD1	TRBJ1-2	TRBV24-1	TGTGCCACCAGTGAACGTGACAGGGTGCATGGCTACACCTTC	CATSERDRVHGYTF
few	TRBD1	TRBJ1-6	TRBV13	TGTGCCAGCAGCTTAGGACAGGGGGCGTTTGATTCACCCCTCCACTTT	CASSLGQGAFDSPLHF
many	NA	TRBJ2-5	TRBV29-1	TGCAGCGTTGAACTTGACGGTGGTGTCTGGGAGACCCAGTACTTC	CSVELDGGVWETQYF
NA	NA	TRBJ2-5	TRBV13	TGTGCCAGCAGCCCACGCCAGGAGATTGGGGGAAAATGGGAGACCCAGTACTTC	CASSPRQEIGGKWETQYF
NA	NA	TRBJ2-7	TRBV20-1	TGCAGTGCTAGCCCGGCGGCGTCCTCCTACGAGCAGTACTTC	CSASPAASSYEQYF
few	NA	TRBJ2-6	TRBV6-2/TRBV6-3	TGTGCCAGCAGTTACTCGGACAGTTCCTCTGGGGCCAACGTCCTGACTTTC	CASSYSDSSSGANVLTF
many	TRBD1	TRBJ1-6	TRBV20-1	TGCAGTGCTAGTAGAGAGGGGGACAGGGTGAATGCACCCCTCCACTTT	CSASREGDRVNAPLHF
few	NA	TRBJ1-6	TRBV6-2/TRBV6-3	TGTGCCAGCACCCCCCGGTCGGGAAATTCACCCCTCCACTTT	CASTPRSGNSPLHF
many	TRBD1	TRBJ1-4	TRBV4-3	TGCGCCAGCAGCCGAACACAGGGGGAGGCAGGCGAAAAACTGTTTTTT	CASSRTQGEAGEKLFF
few	TRBD1	TRBJ2-2	TRBV28	TGTGCCAGCCAGGACAGGGCATCCGGGGAGCTGTTTTTT	CASQDRASGELFF